This is a list of T cell receptor beta chains from one sample in a study of a mutant IDH1 vaccine in newly diagnosed glioma. The assay was immunoSEQ multiplex PCR, and TCRdb's table has in-frame clones only and misses some. The profile shows about 40,000 clones, around 84% of them singletons. No cognate antigen is known for these TCRs. Sequenced here: PBMCs, sampled from a glioma patient whose treatment included an IDH1 peptide vaccine. The source of these receptors is a man aged 35 to 55 with glioma. The CDR3 runs from the conserved cysteine through the conserved F or W. Each record gives: J gene, clone size, V gene, D gene, CDR3 DNA, CDR3 protein. The D gene is left open where the match is weak. Size tells how often a clone was seen (once, few, many) or the class of an expanded clone, and some rows leave it out.

TRBJ2-7	NA	TRBV6-6	TRBD2	TGTGCCAGCAGTTACTCGAGGACTAGCGGGTACGAGCAGTACTTC	CASSYSRTSGYEQYF
TRBJ1-2	NA	TRBV5-6	NA	TGTGCCAGCAGCTTGGGGGACTCCCAGGGCTACACCTTC	CASSLGDSQGYTF
TRBJ1-4	NA	TRBV4-3	TRBD1	TGCGCCAGCAGCCCGGTCCCGGGACAGGGAACTAATGAAAAACTGTTTTTT	CASSPVPGQGTNEKLFF
TRBJ2-1	once	TRBV5-1	NA	TGCGCCAGCAGCTTGGGCCTTTACAATGAGCAGTTCTTC	CASSLGLYNEQFF
TRBJ2-7	NA	TRBV19	NA	TGTGCCAGTAGTACCCGCCGGGGGACCTACGAGCAGTACTTC	CASSTRRGTYEQYF
TRBJ2-7	NA	TRBV18	NA	TGTGCCAGCTCGGTGGACTCTGCCTACGAGCAGTACTTC	CASSVDSAYEQYF
TRBJ1-1	NA	TRBV2	NA	TGTGCCAGCAGTGCGGGACGGAACACTGAAGCTTTCTTT	CASSAGRNTEAFF
TRBJ1-5	NA	TRBV6-5	NA	TGTGCCAGCAGTTACTCTGGGGGGGGGAGCAATCAGCCCCAGCATTTT	CASSYSGGGSNQPQHF
TRBJ2-3	NA	TRBV6-5	TRBD2	TGTGCCAGCAGGGGAGCGGGAGGCCCCACAGATACGCAGTATTTT	CASRGAGGPTDTQYF
TRBJ2-7	NA	TRBV5-1	NA	TGCGCCAGCAGCTTGAAACCATCCTACGAGCAGTACTTC	CASSLKPSYEQYF
TRBJ2-1	few	TRBV28	NA	TGTGCCAGCAGGTCAGGGGACGTTCGGAGCAATGAGCAGTTCTTC	CASRSGDVRSNEQFF
TRBJ2-7	few	TRBV27	NA	TGTGCCAGCAGTTTCCCGGGGGCAAGTAGGGAGCAGTACTTC	CASSFPGASREQYF
TRBJ2-5	NA	TRBV4-1	NA	TGCGCCAGCAGCCAGATATCCGGAGAGACCCAGTACTTC	CASSQISGETQYF
TRBJ1-1	NA	TRBV6-5	NA	TGTGCCAGCAATCTTCTTCGAAACACTGAAGCTTTCTTT	CASNLLRNTEAFF
TRBJ2-7	NA	TRBV5-1	TRBD2	TGCGCCAGCAGCTCCTCTACCTTAGCGGGTATCTCCTACGAGCAGTACTTC	CASSSSTLAGISYEQYF
TRBJ2-3	NA	TRBV18	NA	TGTGCCAGCTCACCCGACACAGATACGCAGTATTTT	CASSPDTDTQYF
TRBJ1-5	NA	TRBV27	TRBD1	TGTGCCAGCAGTCCCATGGACAGGGGAAGCAATCAGCCCCAGCATTTT	CASSPMDRGSNQPQHF
TRBJ1-5	few	TRBV10-1	NA	TGCGCCAAGCCCAGGGGAAAGGTTAATGACAATCAGCCCCAGCATTTT	CAKPRGKVNDNQPQHF
TRBJ1-2	NA	TRBV5-1	TRBD1	TGCGCCAGCGGGGCAGGGGGCGCGGACTATGGCTACACCTTC	CASGAGGADYGYTF
TRBJ1-5	NA	TRBV4-2	NA	TGTGCCAGCAGCCCCGGCGGGTCTAGCAATCAGCCCCAGCATTTT	CASSPGGSSNQPQHF
TRBJ2-3	NA	TRBV10-3	NA	TGTGCCATCAGTGAGTCGACTAGACACACAGATACGCAGTATTTT	CAISESTRHTDTQYF
TRBJ2-7	NA	TRBV27	TRBD2	TGTGCCAGCAGTTTCAGGACTAGCGGGAGCTACGAGCAGTACTTC	CASSFRTSGSYEQYF
TRBJ1-1	NA	TRBV19	NA	TGTGCCAGTAGGGTCCGGGGTGGCGAGGCTACTGAAGCTTTCTTT	CASRVRGGEATEAFF
TRBJ2-7	NA	TRBV18	NA	TGTGCCAGCTCACCTCTGGGGCTGCGCAAGGACTCCTACGAGCAGTACTTC	CASSPLGLRKDSYEQYF
TRBJ2-5	NA	TRBV5-1	TRBD1	TGCGCCAGCAGCCCCGGGACAGGGGGAGAGACCCAGTACTTC	CASSPGTGGETQYF
TRBJ1-1	NA	TRBV19	NA	TGTGCCAGTAGTATCGGCAGCTGGAACACTGAAGCTTTCTTT	CASSIGSWNTEAFF
TRBJ2-5	NA	TRBV5-6	TRBD1	TGTGCCAGCAGCAAGCCGGGACAGGGTTTCGGGGAGACCCAGTACTTC	CASSKPGQGFGETQYF
TRBJ2-2	NA	TRBV14	TRBD2	TGTGCCAGCAGCCATCTCGGGAGGAGGACCGGGGAGCTGTTTTTT	CASSHLGRRTGELFF
TRBJ1-1	NA	TRBV20-1	NA	TGCAGTGCTAGAGGGGGGACTGAAGCTTTCTTT	CSARGGTEAFF
TRBJ1-2	NA	TRBV6-5	NA	TGTGCCAGCAGCCAAGACGGAAGCTACACCTTC	CASSQDGSYTF
TRBJ2-3	NA	TRBV9	TRBD2	TGTGCCAGCAGCGTAGTCCCTAGCGGGAGTGGTGATACGCAGTATTTT	CASSVVPSGSGDTQYF
TRBJ1-2	NA	TRBV29-1	NA	TGCAGCGTTGTACAGGATGGCTACACCTTC	CSVVQDGYTF
TRBJ2-7	NA	TRBV28	TRBD2	TGTGCCAGCAGTTTATCGTTGGGGGGAAGTATTCTAGCGGGAGGGTTCTTC	CASSLSLGGSILAGGFF
TRBJ2-2	NA	TRBV18	NA	TGTGCCAGCTCACCCGCATTCGCCGAGGCGGGGCTGTTTTTT	CASSPAFAEAGLFF
TRBJ1-1	few	TRBV14	NA	TGTGCCAGCAGCCAACAGGGTGACACTGAAGCTTTCTTT	CASSQQGDTEAFF
TRBJ2-1	NA	TRBV5-1	TRBD2	TGCGCCAGCAGCACCCGACTAGCGGGAGAACAGGAGCAGTTCTTC	CASSTRLAGEQEQFF
TRBJ1-1	NA	TRBV14	NA	TGTGCCAGCAGCCAAAGATCGGGGAACACTGAAGCTTTCTTT	CASSQRSGNTEAFF
TRBJ1-2	NA	TRBV7-2	TRBD1	TGTGCCAGCAGCTTTGGACAGGGGGCCGGTGGCTACACCTTC	CASSFGQGAGGYTF
TRBJ1-5	NA	TRBV27	NA	TGTGCCAGCGCGCCCCGGTGGGGGGGCGGGAGCAATCAGCCCCAGCATTTT	CASAPRWGGGSNQPQHF
TRBJ2-3	NA	TRBV7-8	NA	TGTGCCAGCAGCCCGTCTAGCGGAGGGGGGACAGATACGCAGTATTTT	CASSPSSGGGTDTQYF
TRBJ2-7	NA	TRBV5-4	TRBD1	TGTGCCAGCAGCAAAACCGGGACAGGCTCCTACGAGCAGTACTTC	CASSKTGTGSYEQYF
TRBJ2-5	NA	TRBV4-2	TRBD1	TGTGCCAGCAGCCAAGGAGACAGGGGGGGAGGAGAGACCCAGTACTTC	CASSQGDRGGGETQYF
TRBJ2-7	NA	TRBV7-2	NA	TGTGCCAGCAGCTTAGGCCAAAGCTCCTACGAGCAGTACTTC	CASSLGQSSYEQYF
TRBJ1-2	NA	TRBV15	NA	TGTGCCACCAGCCCAGCGGCAGGGATGACCTATGGCTACACCTTC	CATSPAAGMTYGYTF
TRBJ2-1	NA	TRBV11-2	TRBD2	TGTGCCAGCAGCTTAGGACTAGCGGGAGGGCCGAAAGATGAGCAGTTCTTC	CASSLGLAGGPKDEQFF
TRBJ1-5	NA	TRBV5-1	TRBD1	TGCGCCAGCAGCCCGACAGGGGGCAATCAGCCCCAGCATTTT	CASSPTGGNQPQHF
TRBJ1-3	NA	TRBV6-1	NA	TGTGCCAGCACCGGGGGGGGCACGGGAGGAAACACCATATATTTT	CASTGGGTGGNTIYF
TRBJ2-3	NA	TRBV5-1	NA	TGCGCCAGCAGCCCAGGGACGGCTACAGATACGCAGTATTTT	CASSPGTATDTQYF
TRBJ2-3	NA	TRBV2	NA	TGTGCCAGCAGGAGGACGCGGACAGATACGCAGTATTTT	CASRRTRTDTQYF
TRBJ2-1	NA	TRBV11-1	NA	TGTGCCAGCAGCTTAGGACCCAACAATGAGCAGTTCTTC	CASSLGPNNEQFF
TRBJ2-7	NA	TRBV27	TRBD2	TGTGCCAGCAGTACGAGGACTAGCGGACTTTACGAGCAGTACTTC	CASSTRTSGLYEQYF
TRBJ1-2	NA	TRBV19	TRBD1	TGTGCCAGTAGTATACTTCAGGGGGCCAATACTAACTATGGCTACACCTTC	CASSILQGANTNYGYTF
TRBJ2-7	NA	TRBV19	NA	TGTGCCAGTAGTCCGGGCGGGGAGCAGTACTTC	CASSPGGEQYF
TRBJ2-7	NA	TRBV7-2	TRBD1	TGTGCCAGCAGCTCCTACAGGGGACCCTACGAGCAGTACTTC	CASSSYRGPYEQYF